This T cell receptor (beta chain) was identified during a study of response to subunit inactivated influenza vaccine. Germline trimming cut 0 bases from V and 5 bases from J; bases unmatched to any gene: 11. The CDR3 is 18 amino acids. Per the germline V gene, CDR1 is SGHKS and CDR2 is YYEKEE (reference sequence). TCRdb re-analysed the RT-PCR reads in MiXCR, keeping a single row per CDR3 protein. The table includes roughly 500,000 distinct CDR3 sequences, 20% to 25% detected once. The data also belong to a second study, concerning T cells expressing NK-cell markers. From that second work: cDNA encoding TCR beta was synthesized via 5'RACE template switching incorporating UMIs. According to the study, TCR beta repertoires originated from sorted CD3+CD56+NKG2C+, CD3+CD56+NKG2C- and CD3+CD56-NKG2C+ T cells. Several donors likewise had their CD3+CD56-NKG2C+ fraction led by these clonotypes.

The sequence was collected from a man aged 45-65 years who received an inactivated influenza vaccine. The sequences come from CD4+ T cells sorted from PBMCs, collected approximately 12 days after vaccination. This chain connects TRBV5-5 to TRBJ2-3; 11 nucleotides match TRBD2. CDR3 region: CASSLAVAGGPGEDTQYF. The CDR3 DNA follows: TGTGCCAGCAGCTTGGCGGTAGCGGGAGGGCCGGGTGAAGATACGCAGTATTTT.